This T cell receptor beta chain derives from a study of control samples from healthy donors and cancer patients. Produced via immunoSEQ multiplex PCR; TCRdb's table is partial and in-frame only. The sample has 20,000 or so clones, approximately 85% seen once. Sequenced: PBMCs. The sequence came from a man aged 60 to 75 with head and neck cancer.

The CDR3 protein is CASSVDRGETQYF. The DNA for the CDR3 is TGTGCCAGCAGCGTTGACAGGGGAGAGACCCAGTACTTC. This chain uses TRBV11-2 with TRBJ2-5; TRBD1 matches 8 bases. Germline V CDR1 and CDR2: SGHAT, FQNNGV. This CDR3 spans 13 amino acids. Unmatched junction bases numbered 3, after V lost 5 bases and J lost 4 bases.